This T cell receptor beta chain derives from a study of blood T cell repertoires in COVID-19. Study overall: Acute and convalescent COVID-19 specimens originated in the United States, Italy and Spain. From T cells, B-cell-depleted T cells, or PBMCs came the material, which was cDNA or gDNA.

Using immunoSEQ multiplex PCR, the repertoire was profiled, and TCRdb retains in-frame clones only, with some absent. The sample yields roughly 180,000 clones, 81% seen once. Followed longitudinally, the Seattle patients had been enrolled during active infection. This clonotype was obtained from a woman aged 40 to 50 with COVID-19, enrolled during active disease. Sequences were obtained from peripheral blood.

This CDR3 reads CASSPTPLAVKNIQYF. CDR3 coding DNA: TGTGCCAGCAGCCCCACCCCACTAGCGGTAAAAAACATTCAGTACTTC. This chain joins TRBV7-9 and TRBJ2-4; 8 nucleotides line up with TRBD2. Per the germline V gene, CDR1 is SEHNR and CDR2 is FQNEAQ (reference sequence). Trimming at V came to 5 bases and at J to 4 bases, leaving 10 bases not matched to a gene. The CDR3 is 16 amino acids.